The 26 T cell receptor beta chains below all came from one sample that was sequenced in a study of beta chain features in type 1 diabetes. Findings and limits, study-wide: All four CD4+ subsets of Type 1 diabetes patients contained TCRB CDR3s that were moderately but significantly shorter.

The investigators reverse transcribed all of the isolated RNA, so they sequenced expressed TCRB transcripts. Here immunoSEQ multiplex PCR was the method, and the copy in TCRdb shows in-frame clones only, minus some. The sample lists roughly 260,000 clones; around 21% were seen once. Their antigens remain unidentified. The material sequenced was naive CD4+ T cells from blood. The receptors originated from a middle-aged woman with type 1 diabetes.

This chain joins TRBV12-5 and TRBJ2-2; TRBD1 might be the D (5 bases). The CDR3 length is 17 residues. The V gene's germline CDR1 is LGHNT and CDR2 FRNRAP. The germline V and J ends were trimmed by 2 bases and 3 bases, with 16 bases remaining between them. The CDR3 loop reads CASGLFPGSVDTGELFF. The CDR3 DNA sequence: TGTGCTAGTGGTTTGTTCCCAGGGTCGGTGGACACCGGGGAGCTGTTTTTT.

The chain carries TRBV6-5 and TRBJ2-3; D unresolved. Per germline, CDR1 MNHEY and CDR2 SVGAGI. CDR3 length equals 13 residues. V was clipped by 0 bases and J by 6 bases, with 7 bases between them. CDR3 sequence (DNA): TGTGCCAGCAGTTACTCCAGGCAGGATACGCAGTATTTT. Amino acid sequence: CASSYSRQDTQYF.

This clone came up a few times. This rearrangement joins TRBV9 to TRBJ2-6; TRBD1 matches at 8 bases. The CDR3 is 16 amino acids. CDR1 and CDR2 (germline): SGDLS, YYNGEE. V was clipped by 2 bases and J by 3 bases; unmatched bases: 4. Written as DNA, the CDR3 is TGTGCCAGCAGCGTCCAGGGGGCTCTTGGGGCCAACGTCCTGACTTTC. This codes for CASSVQGALGANVLTF.

This clone was detected a few times. This chain connects TRBV4-1 to TRBJ2-1; 10 bases line up with TRBD2. CDR1 is MGHRA, CDR2 YSYEKL, per germline. V lost 4 bases to trimming and J lost 6 bases; unmatched junction nucleotides: 9. The CDR3 is 16 residues long. CDR3 sequence reads: CASSRGAAGGFNEQFF. The CDR3 DNA follows: TGCGCCAGCAGCCGGGGGGCAGCGGGAGGGTTCAATGAGCAGTTCTTC.

V and J are TRBV5-4 and TRBJ1-6, with D possibly being TRBD1 (6 bases). This CDR3 contains 14 residues. V dropped 4 bases and J dropped 7 bases, with 12 bases sitting between them. Germline V gives CDR1 SGHNT, CDR2 YYREEE (reference sequence). CDR3 in amino acids: CASSRPGDNSPLHF. The CDR3, as DNA: TGTGCCAGCAGCCGACCAGGGGACAATTCACCCCTCCACTTT. The full variable domain, rest sourced from reference TRBV5-4 and TRBJ1-6, is ETGVTQSPTHLIKTRGQQVTLRCSSQSGHNTVSWYQQALGQGPQFIFQYYREEENGRGNFPPRFSGLQFPNYSSELNVNALELDDSALYLCASSRPGDNSPLHFGNGTRLTVT.

This clone appeared a few times. The chain uses TRBV5-1 and TRBJ2-7; D is unclear. CDR1 and CDR2 (germline): SGHRS, YFSETQ. CDR3 length: 13 amino acids. V was pared by 2 bases and J by 2 bases, with 8 bases between. CDR3 region: CASSLFQTYEQYF. The CDR3 bases are TGCGCCAGCAGCTTATTCCAGACCTACGAGCAGTACTTC.

The rearrangement joins TRBV19 to TRBJ2-5; TRBD2 matches 7 bases. CDR3 length: 15 amino acids. Germline values: CDR1 LNHDA, CDR2 SQIVND (reference sequence). Trimming removed 6 bases from V and 4 bases from J; junction bases left unmatched: 11. The CDR3 DNA follows: TGTGCCAGTAGGACCGGGACTACCTTCGGAGAGACCCAGTACTTC. Translating gives CASRTGTTFGETQYF.

V usage is TRBV5-6 and J usage is TRBJ2-3; a possible D gene is TRBD1 (6 bases). Trimming pared 1 base from V and 4 bases from J, leaving 10 bases between. The CDR3 totals 14 residues. CDR1 is SGHDT and CDR2 is YYEEEE in the germline V gene. The CDR3 loop is CASSLTGYADTQYF. DNA of the CDR3: TGTGCCAGCAGCTTGACAGGGTACGCAGATACGCAGTATTTT.

This chain joins TRBV15 and TRBJ2-2, with 7 positions matching TRBD1. The CDR3 covers 13 residues. CDR1 is LNHNV and CDR2 is YYDKDF in the germline V gene (reference sequence). The J segment lost 5 bases and the V segment lost 7 bases, leaving 4 bases of the junction unmatched. This chain's CDR3 is CATTQGYTGELFF. The CDR3 DNA reads as TGTGCCACCACACAGGGGTATACCGGGGAGCTGTTTTTT.

CDR3 DNA sequence: TGTGCCAGCTCACCGGGCATACAATATGGCTACACCTTC. The encoded protein is CASSPGIQYGYTF. The genes are TRBV18 and TRBJ1-2; D remains unclear. This CDR3 contains 13 residues. With 3 bases removed from V and 5 bases from J, the gap between germline ends came to 10 bases. The germline gives CDR1 KGHSH, CDR2 LQKENI. The whole variable domain, remainder taken from reference TRBV18 and TRBJ1-2, is NAGVMQNPRHLVRRRGQEARLRCSPMKGHSHVYWYRQLPEEGLKFMVYLQKENIIDESGMPKERFSAEFPKEGPSILRIQQVVRGDSAAYFCASSPGIQYGYTFGSGTRLTVV.

The chain has TRBV4-1 and TRBJ1-1; possibly TRBD1 for D (5 bases). Germline V CDR1 and CDR2: MGHRA, YSYEKL. Trimming left V 0 bases short and J 5 bases short, with 7 bases between. The CDR3 is 13 amino acids. CDR3: CASSQDQGTEAFF. The CDR3 coding sequence is TGCGCCAGCAGCCAAGATCAGGGAACTGAAGCTTTCTTT.

This clone has a handful of counts. The CDR3 region is CSVDSGAATEAFF. In DNA, the CDR3 is TGCAGCGTTGATTCAGGGGCGGCCACTGAAGCTTTCTTT. The chain is built from TRBV29-1 and TRBJ1-1; a possible D gene is TRBD1 (6 bases). From germline, CDR1 is SQVTM and CDR2 ANQGSEA. There are 13 residues in the CDR3. V lost 3 bases and J lost 4, with 12 bases in between.

The chain links TRBV5-1 to TRBJ2-1; 9 bases line up with TRBD2. Germline-derived CDR1 and CDR2 are SGHRS and YFSETQ. With 2 bases clipped from V and 5 bases from J, the junction kept 5 bases outside the gene matches. The CDR3 has 15 amino acids. The CDR3 protein is CASSFPLAGNNEQFF. CDR3 nucleotides: TGCGCCAGCAGCTTCCCCCTAGCGGGGAACAATGAGCAGTTCTTC.

The chain joins TRBV2 to TRBJ2-3; tentatively, D is TRBD2 (6 bases). V lost 3 bases, J lost 3 bases, and 10 bases lay in between. CDR1 SNHLY and CDR2 FYNNEI come from the germline V gene. CDR3 length equals 14 residues. In DNA, the CDR3 is TGTGCCAGCAGTGATGGAGGGCAGACAGATACGCAGTATTTT. It yields the protein CASSDGGQTDTQYF.

A word on this clone: At one boundary the junction diverges from the germline segment, which might be a read error. The chain links TRBV14 to TRBJ1-1; the D gene is possibly TRBD1 (5 bases). Germline values: CDR1 SGHDN, CDR2 FVKESK. The CDR3 length is 12 residues. DNA of the CDR3: TGTGCCAGCAGCCAACAGGAGGGACGCCCAAGCTTT. Translation: CASSQQEGRPSF. Combining the CDR3 with reference TRBV14 and TRBJ1-1 gives the whole variable domain EAGVTQFPSHSVIEKGQTVTLRCDPISGHDNLYWYRRVMGKEIKFLLHFVKESKQDESGMPNNRFLAERTGGTYSTLKVQPAELEDSGVYFCASSQQEGRPSFGQGTRLTVV.

This clone was picked up a small number of times. The chain couples TRBV15 to TRBJ2-7; D is unresolved. CDR1 is LNHNV and CDR2 is YYDKDF in the germline V gene (reference sequence). The V gene lost 5 bases and the J gene lost 0 bases, with 8 bases spanning the gap. This CDR3 is 13 amino acids long. The CDR3 here is CATSPGSSYEQYF. Written as DNA, the CDR3 is TGTGCCACCAGCCCCGGGTCCTCCTACGAGCAGTACTTC.

The gene calls are TRBV9 and TRBJ2-5; 7 positions agree with TRBD1. The CDR3 loop spans 15 amino acids. V shed 2 bases, J shed 4 bases, and the junction held 8 bases outside the gene matches. Germline lookup yields CDR1 SGDLS and CDR2 YYNGEE. CDR3 nucleotide sequence: TGTGCCAGCAGCGTGATGGGACAGTCCGGAGAGACCCAGTACTTC. Protein product: CASSVMGQSGETQYF.

The gene calls are TRBV7-2 and TRBJ2-1; 10 bases map to TRBD2. Trimming cost V 6 bases and J 5 bases; bases outside gene matches: 7. This CDR3 is 15 amino acids long. In germline, CDR1 is SGHTA, CDR2 FQGNSA. CDR3 sequence reads: CASSLGLADHNEQFF. The CDR3 nucleotides are TGTGCCAGCAGTCTAGGACTAGCGGACCACAATGAGCAGTTCTTC.

V is TRBV29-1 and J is TRBJ1-1; 7 bases match TRBD1. V was clipped by 5 bases and J by 5 bases; unmatched bases: 11. Germline V gives CDR1 SQVTM, CDR2 ANQGSEA. The CDR3 extends over 14 amino acids. Here the CDR3 DNA reads TGCAGCGTTTCTAGACAGGGCCCGTGGACTGAAGCTTTCTTT. It specifies CSVSRQGPWTEAFF. Filled out from reference TRBV29-1 and TRBJ1-1, the complete variable domain reads SAVISQKPSRDICQRGTSLTIQCQVDSQVTMMFWYRQQPGQSLTLIATANQGSEATYESGFVIDKFPISRPNLTFSTLTVSNMSPEDSSIYLCSVSRQGPWTEAFFGQGTRLTVV.

In its sample, this clone was seen a few times. Other DNA sequences from this sample encode an identical CDR3 as well. The chain links TRBV11-2 to TRBJ2-7; 8 bases match TRBD1. The CDR3 is made up of 14 amino acids. Germline V gene sequence: CDR1 SGHAT, CDR2 FQNNGV. V lost 1 base, J lost 5 bases, and 4 bases stayed unmatched. The CDR3 coding sequence is TGTGCCAGCAGCTTAGCAGGGGGCGGCAACGAGCAGTACTTC. Amino acid sequence: CASSLAGGGNEQYF.

This clone appeared a few times. The V call is TRBV7-9, the J call TRBJ2-3; D gene unclear. CDR1 is SEHNR and CDR2 is FQNEAQ in the germline V gene (reference sequence). With 5 bases removed from V and 2 bases from J, the gap between germline ends came to 2 bases. This CDR3 spans 11 amino acids. CDR3 nucleotide sequence: TGTGCCAGCAGCCACACAGATACGCAGTATTTT. It translates to CASSHTDTQYF.

The genes are TRBV4-3 and TRBJ2-2; 7 nucleotides agree with TRBD1. The V segment lost 5 bases and the J segment 0 bases; nucleotides outside the gene matches: 6. This CDR3 has 16 amino acids. The germline V gene has CDR1 LGHNA and CDR2 YSLEER. CDR3 in amino acids: CASSSRQGANTGELFF. The DNA of the CDR3 is TGCGCCAGCAGCTCCAGACAGGGTGCGAACACCGGGGAGCTGTTTTTT.

This clone occurred a few times. The chain uses TRBV5-1 and TRBJ1-2; TRBD1 matches 9 bases. The V and J ends lost 4 bases and 7 bases, in that order; junction bases with no gene match: 8. Germline CDR1 SGHRS, CDR2 YFSETQ. CDR3 length: 14 residues. The CDR3 spells CASSATGQGPGYTF. The CDR3 DNA sequence: TGCGCCAGCAGCGCTACGGGACAGGGTCCTGGCTACACCTTC.

The rearrangement links TRBV7-2 to TRBJ1-2; TRBD1 matches at 8 bases. Germline loops: CDR1 SGHTA, CDR2 FQGNSA. The CDR3 consists of 13 residues. V was clipped by 1 base and J by 7 bases; unmatched bases: 2. CDR3 in DNA: TGTGCCAGCAGCTTAGTACAGGGGGGTGGCTACACCTTC. This translates into CASSLVQGGGYTF. Variable domain in full (rest from reference TRBV7-2 and TRBJ1-2): GAGVSQSPSNKVTEKGKDVELRCDPISGHTALYWYRQSLGQGLEFLIYFQGNSAPDKSGLPSDRFSAERTGGSVSTLTIQRTQQEDSAVYLCASSLVQGGGYTFGSGTRLTVV.

As DNA, the CDR3 is TGTGCCAGCAGCTTCACAGGGGATAATTCACCCCTCCACTTT. It is translated as CASSFTGDNSPLHF. The chain recombines TRBV7-8 with TRBJ1-6, with TRBD1 matching over 7 bases. There are 14 residues in the CDR3. Germline values: CDR1 SGHVS, CDR2 FQNEAQ. Trimming removed 3 bases from V and 5 bases from J; junction bases left unmatched: 1.

V and J are TRBV18 and TRBJ2-1; 9 bases fit TRBD1. This CDR3 has 16 residues. The junction had 5 bases not matched to a gene; V was cut back by 3 bases and J by 2 bases. The germline V gene encodes CDR1 KGHSH and CDR2 LQKENI. The CDR3: CASSPLRTGAYNEQFF. CDR3 bases: TGTGCCAGCTCACCTCTCCGGACAGGGGCCTACAATGAGCAGTTCTTC.